This TCR beta chain originates from a study of read filtering for tumor transcriptome and immune sequencing. For the study at large: IR-seq gave about 3.5 to 10.27 million TCR reads per sample; RNA-seq gave roughly 80 to 1,300. The study's findings and limits: Sorted CD138-negative bone marrow cells were not purified T cells. Approximately 82% of IR-seq clonotypes had one read, totaling approximately 4% of reads; RNA-seq: approximately 75% and 45%.

Trimming cost V 4 bases and J 10 bases, with 17 bases left between them. The CDR3 has 14 residues. Germline CDR1 is SEHNR and CDR2 is FQNEAQ (reference sequence). From approximately 430 ng of RNA, a library with molecular barcoded alpha/delta and beta/gamma adaptors was made. In TCRdb, the reads were re-called with MiXCR into one record per CDR3 protein. The sample shows around 140,000 distinct CDR3 sequences, approximately 13% of them seen only once. This clonotype was picked up many times. The target antigen is unknown. The receptor's source is a donor aged 40 or over with multiple myeloma. The chain recombines TRBV7-9 with TRBJ2-1; D is perhaps TRBD2 (5 bases). Sequenced input: a population of CD138-negative cells sorted from bone marrow. For the CDR3, the DNA is TGTGCCAGCAGCTGGACCAGTCGAGCGGAGGAGCAGTTCTTC. This gives the protein CASSWTSRAEEQFF. The variable domain in full, with the rest retrieved from reference TRBV7-9 and TRBJ2-1, is DTGVSQNPRHKITKRGQNVTFRCDPISEHNRLYWYRQTLGQGPEFLTYFQNEAQLEKSRLLSDRFSAERPKGSFSTLEIQRTEQGDSAMYLCASSWTSRAEEQFFGPGTRLTVL.